The T cell receptor beta chain described here comes from a study of T cell responses to AZD1222 COVID-19 vaccine (dated by TCRdb to about 2021). Turning to the overall study: TCR sequencing was performed for approximately 240 trial participants, of whom roughly 200 were given two doses of AZD1222 and around 25 were given two doses of MenACWY control vaccine. Trial participants were enrolled by age into subgroups of 18-55, 56-69 and 70-plus years, and approximately 150, 30 and 60 TCR-sequenced participants, respectively, were included in these subgroups.

According to the germline V gene, CDR1 reads SGHRS and CDR2 reads YFSETQ. V loses 4 bases at its end and J loses 2 bases; junction bases beyond the gene matches: 3. From the cysteine up to the phenylalanine, the CDR3 has a length of 14 residues. The DNA shown is the 42-base CDR3, in frame from base 1. For this clone: Its recognized antigen is unknown. There are no base qualities to consult, and no much larger clone falls within one base.

According to the study, the label for this sample's time point signals: about 28 days (+/-7) after the second vaccine dose. Because spike-specific TCR depth and breadth did not differ between the two schedules, AZD1222 recipients who got a second dose at roughly 4 weeks were pooled with those who got a second dose at roughly 12 weeks. Vaccinee samples came from UK trials COV001 and COV002, including a single-blind randomized controlled phase 2/3 trial of AZD1222 (ChAdOx1 nCoV-19) in healthy adults. Trial participant PBMC samples were collected at day 0 and day 28 after the second dose for TCRbeta chain sequencing. The CDR3 regions of human TCRbeta chains were analyzed by immunosequencing. The original methods were these. TCRs in the repertoires were compared against a reference library of SARS-CoV-2-specific TCRs that had been generated with the MIRA antigen-specificity platform. Breadth meant the fraction of unique TCRs that were SARS-CoV-2-associated, whereas depth meant the fraction of total T cells that were SARS-CoV-2-associated. Each spike-specific TCR was assigned to its reactive spike region and to a CD4 or CD8 class using the MIRA data. Log10-transformed breadth and depth values were compared by one-way ANOVA with Sidak's multiple comparisons tests. The table was pulled from immuneACCESS by TCRdb, which kept in-frame rearrangements only. Such tables lose some clones; where checked, under half of the loss comes from unresolved V genes, and the rest has no known cause. V and J calls and clone size are as listed in that table; D and trimming were resolved from the DNA. The sample yields 100,000 to 150,000 clones; more than 90% were counted once. The leading ten clones occupy about 1.1% of the sample.

Findings and caveats that apply to the study as a whole: Because no samples from the day 14 peak response were available, repertoires could be characterized only after the peak T cell response. In the small 56-69-year group, the increase in depth fell short of significance, most likely because of low power. After two AZD1222 doses, spike-specific TCR breadth and depth were significantly higher than at day 0 and than in MenACWY recipients. Only a handful of AZD1222 recipients were SARS-CoV-2 seropositive at baseline, limiting conclusions about previously exposed vaccinees. The whole spike protein was spanned by vaccine-associated CD4 TCRs, and dominant responses were seen in regions 160-218 and 743-854. Participants were mostly white British, with more females than males. The authors suggested clonal diversity may have been underestimated. Reportedly, close to half of the unique spike-specific TCRs recognized epitopes lying outside the regions that are mutated in the B.1.351 and B.1.1.7 variants.

Sequencing used peripheral blood, obtained 28 days after the second AZD1222 dose. The chain is encoded by TRBV5-1 joined to TRBJ1-3, with TRBD1 matching 7 junction bases. The sequence derives from an adult who received the AZD1222 COVID-19 vaccine. The DNA sequence is as follows: TGCGCCAGCAGCCCGGGGACAGCTGGAAACACCATATATTTT. Translated, it reads CASSPGTAGNTIYF.